The source of this T cell receptor (beta chain) is a study of blood T cells in healthy people across ages. Per germline, CDR1 SEHNR and CDR2 FQNEAQ (reference sequence). The CDR3 sequence is 14 residues long. V was pared by 1 base and J by 9 bases, with 16 bases between. This clonotype was observed a handful of times. The second PCR ran roughly 7 to 12 cycles with a sample-barcoded 5' primer and J-beta primers. TCRdb processed the 5' RACE reads anew with MiXCR; each CDR3 protein has one entry. The sample lists around 970,000 distinct CDR3 sequences; roughly 50% were seen once. The source of this sequence is a woman in her sixties in good health. Input material: blood. The chain employs TRBV7-9 and TRBJ2-7; no definite D call. CDR3 in amino acids: CASSLGDGALGQYF. The CDR3 DNA sequence: TGTGCCAGCAGCTTAGGAGACGGAGCCTTGGGGCAGTACTTC.